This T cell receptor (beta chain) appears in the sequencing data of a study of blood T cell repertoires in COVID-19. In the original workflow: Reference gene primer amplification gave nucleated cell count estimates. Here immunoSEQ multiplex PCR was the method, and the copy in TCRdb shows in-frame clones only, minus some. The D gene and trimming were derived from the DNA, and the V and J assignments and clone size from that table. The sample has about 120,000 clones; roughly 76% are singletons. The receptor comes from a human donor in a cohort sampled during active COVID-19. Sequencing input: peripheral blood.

In nucleotides, the CDR3 is TGTGCCAGCAGTCGTCTAGGGACAGGGAGCTCCTACAATGAGCAGTTCTTC. Its translation: CASSRLGTGSSYNEQFF. The V and J genes are TRBV6-4 and TRBJ2-1, with 9 bases fitting TRBD1. CDR3 length: 17 residues. The trim removed 5 bases at V and 0 bases at J, leaving 8 bases unmatched. In germline, CDR1 is MRHNA, CDR2 SNTAGT.